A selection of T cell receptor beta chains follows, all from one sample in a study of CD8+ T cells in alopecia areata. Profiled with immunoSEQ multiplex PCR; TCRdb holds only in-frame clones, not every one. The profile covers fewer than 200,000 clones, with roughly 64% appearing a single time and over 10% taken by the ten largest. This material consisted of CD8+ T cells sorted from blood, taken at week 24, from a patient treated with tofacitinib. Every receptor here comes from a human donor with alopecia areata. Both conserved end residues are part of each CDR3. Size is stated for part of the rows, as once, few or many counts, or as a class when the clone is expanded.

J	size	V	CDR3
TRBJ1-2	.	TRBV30	CAWKERIYGYTF
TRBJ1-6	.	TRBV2	CASSSGGGAPLHF
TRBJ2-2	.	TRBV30	CAWSEDSGGQNTGELFF
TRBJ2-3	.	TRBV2	CASGNGGTRTDTQYF
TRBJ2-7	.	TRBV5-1	CASRPGTGGREQYF
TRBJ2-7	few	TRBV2	CASMRGIHEQYF
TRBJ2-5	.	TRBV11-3	CASSLDISRAGVQETQYF
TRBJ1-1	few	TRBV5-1	CASRRQNTEAFF
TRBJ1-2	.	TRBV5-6	CASSLRGVGGYTF
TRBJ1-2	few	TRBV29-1	CSVDSRQEPSSNYGYTF
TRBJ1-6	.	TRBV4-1	CASSPDKSSYNSPLHF
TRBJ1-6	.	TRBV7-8	CASSSMGRGNSPLHF
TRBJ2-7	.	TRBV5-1	CASSFSSGTYEQYF
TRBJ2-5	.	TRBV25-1	CASTAGRVKTQYF
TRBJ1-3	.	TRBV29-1	CSVVVGWPGNTIYF
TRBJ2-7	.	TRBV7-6	CASSLFPSECF